A selection of T cell receptor beta chains follows, all from one sample in a study of cytomegalovirus exposure and HLA in healthy donors. Method: immunoSEQ multiplex PCR; TCRdb's copy keeps in-frame clones and lacks some. Among 150,000 to 200,000 clones listed, 80% to 90% were seen once. Sequenced: PBMCs. These receptors were obtained from a man aged 18 to 29 in good health and CMV-seropositive. CDR3s include the opening cysteine and the closing phenylalanine or tryptophan. Each record gives: D gene, clone size, V gene, J gene, CDR3 protein, CDR3 DNA. The D gene is left open where the match is weak. Expanded clones get a size class; other rows say once, few or many, or leave the size out.

>.|.|TRBV5-1|TRBJ1-2
CASSLQSNYGYTF
TGCGCCAGCAGCTTGCAGTCGAACTATGGCTACACCTTC
>TRBD1|.|TRBV19|TRBJ2-2
CASSRQGAGTGELFF
TGTGCCAGTAGTCGACAGGGGGCAGGTACCGGGGAGCTGTTTTTT
>.|.|TRBV18|TRBJ1-2
CASSPTAAGGGNYGYTF
TGTGCCAGCTCACCAACTGCGGCGGGGGGAGGGAACTATGGCTACACCTTC
>.|.|TRBV28|TRBJ1-1
CASSSPTGEAFF
TGTGCCAGCAGTTCCCCCACAGGGGAAGCTTTCTTT
>.|.|TRBV7-8|TRBJ1-2
CASSLDTYGYTF
TGTGCCAGCAGCTTGGACACCTATGGCTACACCTTC
>.|.|TRBV5-1|TRBJ2-4
CASSLGGTDIAKNIQYF
TGCGCCAGCAGCTTGGGTGGAACAGATATAGCCAAAAACATTCAGTACTTC
>.|.|TRBV28|TRBJ2-3
CASSPQDFTDTQYF
TGTGCCAGCAGTCCCCAGGATTTCACAGATACGCAGTATTTT
>.|.|TRBV6-6|TRBJ2-1
CASSYREGAYNEQFF
TGTGCCAGCAGTTACAGGGAAGGGGCCTACAATGAGCAGTTCTTC
>TRBD1|once|TRBV18|TRBJ1-3
CASSPNTGAGNTIYF
TGTGCCAGCTCACCAAATACAGGGGCTGGAAACACCATATATTTT
>.|once|TRBV30|TRBJ2-1
CAWSVGSWDEQFF
TGTGCCTGGAGTGTGGGCAGTTGGGATGAGCAGTTCTTC
>TRBD2|.|TRBV9|TRBJ2-1
CASSDGGGGPRFQFF
TGTGCCAGCAGCGATGGCGGGGGGGGACCGAGGTTTCAGTTCTTC
>.|.|TRBV19|TRBJ1-6
CASSIRRGPPLHF
TGTGCCAGTAGTATCCGGCGCGGGCCACCCCTCCACTTT
>.|few|TRBV5-6|TRBJ1-4
CASSLDLSGGDEKLFF
TGTGCCAGCAGCTTGGATTTATCCGGCGGAGATGAAAAACTGTTTTTT
>.|.|TRBV11-2|TRBJ2-2
CASSRTVNTGELFF
TGTGCCAGCAGCAGGACAGTGAACACCGGGGAGCTGTTTTTT
>.|.|TRBV11-2|TRBJ2-7
CASSLPVGIYEQYF
TGTGCCAGCAGCCTTCCCGTGGGCATCTACGAGCAGTACTTC
>.|.|TRBV7-9|TRBJ2-2
CASSPQRPQAGELFF
TGTGCCAGTAGCCCCCAGCGACCACAAGCCGGGGAGCTGTTTTTT
>.|.|TRBV5-1|TRBJ1-1
CASSQGKVMNTEAFF
TGCGCCAGCTCACAGGGTAAGGTCATGAACACTGAAGCTTTCTTT
>TRBD2|.|TRBV6-1|TRBJ2-7
CASGGLANHEQYF
TGTGCCAGCGGGGGACTAGCAAATCACGAGCAGTACTTC
>.|.|TRBV7-2|TRBJ1-5
CASSLIPGIQPQHF
TGTGCCAGCAGCTTAATCCCAGGGATTCAGCCCCAGCATTTT
>TRBD2|.|TRBV2|TRBJ2-7
CASGRELAGTHEQYF
TGTGCCAGCGGCCGTGAGCTAGCGGGGACCCACGAGCAGTACTTC
>TRBD1|.|TRBV5-5|TRBJ2-5
CASSRRDRIQETQYF
TGTGCCAGCAGCCGTCGGGACAGGATACAAGAGACCCAGTACTTC
>.|.|TRBV2|TRBJ2-3
CASSDGNGGPRWNTQYF
TGTGCCAGCAGTGACGGGAACGGGGGGCCGCGGTGGAATACGCAGTATTTT
>.|once|TRBV6-1|TRBJ2-6
CASTFSGANVLTF
TGTGCCAGCACTTTTTCTGGGGCCAACGTCCTGACTTTC